This passage covers 12 T cell receptor beta chains from one sample sequenced in a study of identical twins. One entry per CDR3 protein results from TCRdb running MiXCR on the 5' RACE reads. The table has about 890,000 distinct CDR3 sequences, 9% to 15% seen once. The same sample was also studied in work on yellow fever vaccine responses in identical twins.

Sequencing was carried out using PBMCs. Every receptor here comes from a woman under 30 in good health.

This clonotype was seen only a few times. The V call is TRBV7-8, the J call TRBJ2-2; the D is unclear. Germline CDR1 SGHVS, CDR2 FQNEAQ. Trimming shortened V by 6 bases and J by 6 bases, and 8 bases separated the two germline ends. The CDR3 spans 12 residues. CDR3 nucleotide sequence: TGTGCCAGCAGGTGGATTGCCGGGGAGCTGTTTTTT. The encoded protein is CASRWIAGELFF. The full variable domain, completed using reference TRBV7-8 and TRBJ2-2, is GAGVSQSPRYKVAKRGQDVALRCDPISGHVSLFWYQQALGQGPEFLTYFQNEAQLDKSGLPSDRFFAERPEGSVSTLKIQRTQQEDSAVYLCASRWIAGELFFGEGSRLTVL.

This clonotype occurred many times. The chain uses TRBV5-1 and TRBJ2-7, with D tentatively TRBD2 (5 bases). The V gene lost 4 bases and the J gene lost 1 base, with 15 bases spanning the gap. The CDR3 runs to 15 residues. Looked up from germline, CDR1 is SGHRS and CDR2 is YFSETQ. This chain's CDR3 is CASSPGSWESYEQYV. The CDR3 DNA sequence: TGCGCCAGCAGCCCGGGATCCTGGGAGTCCTACGAGCAGTACGTC.

This clonotype occurred a few times. The genes are TRBV11-3 and TRBJ2-7, with D hard to call. The CDR3 consists of 12 residues. Germline V gene sequence: CDR1 SGHNT, CDR2 YENEEA. The V end was cut by 1 base, the J end by 9 bases, with 10 bases between. In DNA form, the CDR3 reads TGTGCCAGCAGCTTAGCGGGCCACGGGCAGTACTTC. Translated, it gives CASSLAGHGQYF.

In this sample, this clonotype turned up a few times. The chain has TRBV7-7 and TRBJ2-3; TRBD2 is a possible D gene (8 bases). The germline V and J ends were trimmed by 5 bases and 8 bases, with 26 bases remaining between them. Germline loops: CDR1 SSHAT, CDR2 FNYEAQ (reference sequence). The CDR3 loop spans 17 amino acids. Here the CDR3 DNA reads TGTGCCAGCAGCCCGCGGTTTGGGACAGCGGGGGAGGGTACGCAGTATTTT. It encodes CASSPRFGTAGEGTQYF. The full variable domain, its missing parts supplied by reference TRBV7-7 and TRBJ2-3, is GAGVSQSPRYKVTKRGQDVTLRCDPISSHATLYWYQQALGQGPEFLTYFNYEAQPDKSGLPSDRFSAERPEGSISTLTIQRTEQRDSAMYRCASSPRFGTAGEGTQYFGPGTRLTVL.

The table lists this clonotype with a few counts. The V call is TRBV25-1, the J call TRBJ2-4; perhaps D is TRBD1 or TRBD2 (5 bases each). Per germline, CDR1 MGHDK and CDR2 SYGVNS. The CDR3 spans 15 residues. V dropped 3 bases and J dropped 4 bases, with 13 bases sitting between them. CDR3 coding DNA: TGTGCCAGCAGTGATCTTAGGGGAGATAAAAACATTCAGTACTTC. It translates to CASSDLRGDKNIQYF.

The V call is TRBV6-5, the J call TRBJ1-2; D unclear. Trimming shortened V by 0 bases and J by 10 bases, and 3 bases separated the two germline ends. This CDR3 region has 10 residues. Germline V gene sequence: CDR1 MNHEY, CDR2 SVGAGI. CDR3 protein: CASSYSAYTF. CDR3 bases: TGTGCCAGCAGTTACTCGGCCTACACCTTC.

The CDR3 sequence is CASREGLLLYNEQFF. The CDR3 coding sequence is TGTGCCAGCAGGGAGGGACTCCTTCTCTACAATGAGCAGTTCTTC. The genes are TRBV6-1 and TRBJ2-1; tentatively, D is TRBD2 (6 bases). Germline CDR1 is MNHNS and CDR2 is SASEGT. The ends were cut back, 6 bases at V and 3 bases at J, with 15 bases in the middle. The CDR3 has 15 amino acids.

This clonotype was recorded many times. The chain links TRBV6-4 to TRBJ2-1; 10 nucleotides line up with TRBD2. Per the germline V gene, CDR1 is MRHNA and CDR2 is SNTAGT. V lost 7 bases, J lost 7 bases, and 16 bases stayed unmatched. CDR3 length: 17 amino acids. The CDR3 DNA reads TGTGCCAGCACCCCGAATTGGGTAGCGGGAGGTGGTAATGAGCAGTTCTTC. Protein product: CASTPNWVAGGGNEQFF.

This clonotype has more than one count but fewer than ten. This chain connects TRBV20-1 to TRBJ1-1; D is undetermined. Between the trimmed V and J ends, which lost 4 bases and 4 bases, there was a span of 19 bases. This CDR3 comprises 15 residues. The germline gives CDR1 DFQATT, CDR2 SNEGSKA (reference sequence). CDR3 DNA: TGCAGTGCTACCCCCTGGACCGGAGCTTTCACTGAAGCTTTCTTT. The encoded protein is CSATPWTGAFTEAFF.

This clonotype was found a few times. The J gene is TRBJ1-5, the V gene TRBV6-1; D gene unclear. V lost 0 bases and J 5 bases, leaving 20 bases between the germline ends. Germline lookup yields CDR1 MNHNS and CDR2 SASEGT. The CDR3 consists of 18 residues. CDR3 nucleotides: TGTGCCAGCAGTGAAGCGCCTCCCATTTGGGGTTCTTATCAGCCCCAGCATTTT. Protein: CASSEAPPIWGSYQPQHF.

This clonotype was recorded at least ten times. The CDR3: CASSLMEGHYNEQFF. The DNA for the CDR3 is TGTGCCAGCAGCTTAATGGAGGGGCACTACAATGAGCAGTTCTTC. The V and J genes are TRBV7-2 and TRBJ2-1, with D possibly matching TRBD2 (6 bases). V lost 2 bases, J lost 3 bases, and 11 bases lay in between. Germline V gene sequence: CDR1 SGHTA, CDR2 FQGNSA. The CDR3 contains 15 residues.

V is TRBV6-1 and J is TRBJ2-5, with a tentative D call TRBD1 (6 bases). Germline CDR1 and CDR2: MNHNS and SASEGT. CDR3 size: 15 residues. Trimming took off 0 bases at V and 4 bases at J, with 12 bases between the two ends. The CDR3 DNA reads TGTGCCAGCAGTGAAGCCGCCTTCAGGGGAGAGACCCAGTACTTC. This sequence encodes CASSEAAFRGETQYF.